These 8 T cell receptor beta chains were sequenced from one sample in a study of response to subunit inactivated influenza vaccine (dated by TCRdb to the late 2010s). Library preparation was by RT-PCR. Data came from an Illumina HiSeq 2500. TCRdb cleaned the public reads at Q25 with fastp, built clones with MiXCR and kept in-frame beta chains. CDR3 protein sequences are deduplicated, and each keeps its most common genes and DNA. A total of approximately 310,000 distinct CDR3 sequences appear in this sample, 21% of them only once. The ten largest clonotypes hold roughly 10% of the sample. The specimen was PBMCs from blood, collected about 19 months after vaccination. The receptor set was obtained from a man aged 50-75 years who received an inactivated influenza vaccine. Donor details come from another sample of the same person, matched by shared clones.

The J gene is TRBJ2-2, the V gene TRBV7-8; either TRBD1 or TRBD2 may fit D (5 bases each). CDR1 and CDR2 from the germline V gene are SGHVS and FQNEAQ. The CDR3 runs to 12 residues. Trimming shortened V by 7 bases and J by 6 bases, and 9 bases separated the two germline ends. The CDR3 loop reads CASTMGAGELFF. The CDR3 region has the DNA TGTGCCAGCACCATGGGGGCCGGGGAGCTGTTTTTT.

In this sample, this clonotype turned up a few times. The chain links TRBV28 to TRBJ2-4; D unclear. CDR1 MDHEN and CDR2 SYDVKM come from the germline V gene. The length of the CDR3 is 15 residues. V gave up 1 base and J gave up 0 bases, with 7 bases separating them. CDR3 nucleotides: TGTGCCAGCAGTTTATCGGGCCTAGCCAAAAACATTCAGTACTTC. Amino acids: CASSLSGLAKNIQYF.

V is TRBV29-1 and J is TRBJ2-6; no clear D. CDR3 length: 13 residues. V lost 4 bases, J lost 0 bases, and 4 bases lay in between. CDR1 and CDR2 (germline): SQVTM, ANQGSEA. The CDR3 is CSVGVSGANVLTF. The CDR3, as DNA: TGCAGCGTTGGAGTCTCTGGGGCCAACGTCCTGACTTTC.

This clonotype was detected a few times. This chain uses TRBV6-2 or TRBV6-3 with TRBJ2-1; 9 positions match TRBD1. Germline assignment: CDR1 MNHEY and CDR2 SVGEGT. CDR3 length: 17 amino acids. V trimming: 1 base; J trimming: 3 bases; junction bases outside the gene matches: 7. The CDR3 reads CASSYYPWDRDYNEQFF. CDR3 DNA: TGTGCCAGCAGTTACTACCCTTGGGACAGGGACTACAATGAGCAGTTCTTC.

The genes are TRBV9 and TRBJ2-1; D call uncertain. V lost 4 bases and J lost 6, with 14 bases in between. The CDR3 consists of 14 residues. Looked up from germline, CDR1 is SGDLS and CDR2 is YYNGEE. The CDR3 here is CASSIGTPVNEQFF. The CDR3 bases are TGTGCCAGCAGCATCGGTACCCCCGTCAATGAGCAGTTCTTC. The variable domain in full, completed from reference TRBV9 and TRBJ2-1, reads DSGVTQTPKHLITATGQRVTLRCSPRSGDLSVYWYQQSLDQGLQFLIQYYNGEERAKGNILERFSAQQFPDLHSELNLSSLELGDSALYFCASSIGTPVNEQFFGPGTRLTVL.

The chain recombines TRBV27 with TRBJ1-5, with D hard to call. The CDR3 consists of 17 residues. Germline loops: CDR1 MNHEY, CDR2 SMNVEV (reference sequence). The ends were cut back, 5 bases at V and 0 bases at J, with 17 bases in the middle. CDR3 in DNA: TGTGCCAGCAGTCCCCGTCCACCCTATTATAGCAATCAGCCCCAGCATTTT. Translated, it gives CASSPRPPYYSNQPQHF.

The chain is built from TRBV5-1 and TRBJ2-6; 7 bases align to TRBD1. Germline V gene data show CDR1 as SGHRS and CDR2 as YFSETQ. V was clipped by 5 bases and J by 2 bases; unmatched bases: 4. This CDR3 contains 15 residues. The CDR3 loop reads CASSSQGAGANVLTF. The CDR3 DNA is TGCGCCAGCAGTTCCCAGGGGGCTGGGGCCAACGTCCTGACTTTC.

This clonotype was observed a few times. The chain carries TRBV4-3 and TRBJ2-1, with 8 bases that match TRBD1. CDR3 length: 15 residues. In germline, CDR1 is LGHNA, CDR2 YSLEER. J gave up 7 bases and V 4 bases, and 9 bases lay outside the gene matches. CDR3 nucleotide sequence: TGCGCCAGCAGCCTATCGCTGACAGGGGTGAATGAGCAGTTCTTC. Translation gives CASSLSLTGVNEQFF.